Presented here are 30 T cell receptor beta chains from one specimen sequenced in a study of control samples from healthy donors and cancer patients. TCRdb's table, derived via immunoSEQ multiplex PCR, lists solely in-frame clones and lacks some. In the table there are around 130,000 clones, roughly 91% of which are singletons. Source material: PBMCs. The receptors originated from a man aged 45-60 years with head and neck cancer.

The genes are TRBV10-2 and TRBJ1-3; D unresolved. Trimming removed 0 bases from V and 3 bases from J, with 0 bases in between. The CDR3 runs 12 residues. CDR1 and CDR2 (germline): WSHSY, SAAADI. Written as DNA, the CDR3 is TGCGCCAGCAGTGAGTCTGGAAACACCATATATTTT. Translated, it gives CASSESGNTIYF.

This sequence joins TRBV11-2 and TRBJ2-1; no reliable D call. Germline V gene data show CDR1 as SGHAT and CDR2 as FQNNGV. V lost 1 base and J 7 bases, leaving 5 bases between the germline ends. The CDR3 covers 12 residues. The CDR3 is CASSLGMNEQFF. CDR3 coding DNA: TGTGCCAGCAGCTTAGGGATGAATGAGCAGTTCTTC.

The chain employs TRBV28 and TRBJ2-7; possibly TRBD1 or TRBD2 for D (5 bases each). The V gene lost 4 bases and the J gene lost 2 bases, with 15 bases spanning the gap. Germline lookup yields CDR1 MDHEN and CDR2 SYDVKM. The CDR3 has 15 residues. The CDR3, as DNA: TGTGCCAGCAGTTCCCCCGGGACCGGGACCTACGAGCAGTACTTC. Protein product: CASSSPGTGTYEQYF.

The chain employs TRBV14 and TRBJ2-3; D is uncertain. From germline, CDR1 is SGHDN and CDR2 FVKESK. This CDR3 comprises 17 residues. The V end was cut by 2 bases, the J end by 2 bases, with 17 bases between. CDR3 sequence: CASSQRTMATPTDTQYF. Written as DNA, the CDR3 is TGTGCCAGCAGCCAACGTACAATGGCAACCCCCACAGATACGCAGTATTTT. The full variable domain, with the rest looked up from reference TRBV14 and TRBJ2-3, is EAGVTQFPSHSVIEKGQTVTLRCDPISGHDNLYWYRRVMGKEIKFLLHFVKESKQDESGMPNNRFLAERTGGTYSTLKVQPAELEDSGVYFCASSQRTMATPTDTQYFGPGTRLTVL.

This rearrangement joins TRBV2 to TRBJ2-1; TRBD2 matches 7 bases. The CDR3 spans 15 residues. Unmatched junction bases numbered 14, after V lost 11 bases and J lost 4 bases. Germline assignment: CDR1 SNHLY and CDR2 FYNNEI. The CDR3 DNA follows: TGTGCCTCCCTAGAAGGGACTATCCAATACAATGAGCAGTTCTTC. Translated, it gives CASLEGTIQYNEQFF.

The V call is TRBV5-5, the J call TRBJ2-5; 7 bases are a match to TRBD1. The germline V gene has CDR1 SGHKS and CDR2 YYEKEE (reference sequence). J was trimmed by 5 bases and V by 4 bases; bases with no gene match: 8. The CDR3 spans 14 residues. CDR3: CASSPATGWETQYF. The CDR3 DNA follows: TGTGCCAGCAGCCCAGCGACAGGGTGGGAGACCCAGTACTTC. Together with reference TRBV5-5 and TRBJ2-5, the CDR3 gives the full variable domain: DAGVTQSPTHLIKTRGQQVTLRCSPISGHKSVSWYQQVLGQGPQFIFQYYEKEERGRGNFPDRFSARQFPNYSSELNVNALLLGDSALYLCASSPATGWETQYFGPGTRLLVL.

V is TRBV24-1 and J is TRBJ2-1, with 10 nucleotides matching TRBD1. Per the germline V gene, CDR1 is KGHDR and CDR2 is SFDVKD. Trimming cost V 3 bases and J 8 bases; bases outside gene matches: 3. CDR3 length equals 14 residues. CDR3 amino acids: CATSDGQGVDEQFF. CDR3 coding DNA: TGTGCCACCAGTGATGGACAGGGGGTTGATGAGCAGTTCTTC.

This chain connects TRBV27 to TRBJ2-7; D could derive from TRBD1 or TRBD2 (5 bases each). Trimming removed 2 bases at V and 2 bases at J, with 13 bases between. Germline V CDR1 and CDR2: MNHEY, SMNVEV (reference sequence). The CDR3 is 15 amino acids. CDR3 residues: CASSLGSGRPYEQYF. In nucleotides, the CDR3 is TGTGCCAGCAGTTTAGGGTCAGGGAGACCCTACGAGCAGTACTTC.

This sequence joins TRBV10-1 and TRBJ2-2; 9 bases align to TRBD2. The germline gives CDR1 WNHNN, CDR2 SYGVQD (reference sequence). The CDR3 totals 17 residues. The junction had 9 bases not matched to a gene; V was cut back by 2 bases and J by 5 bases. CDR3 nucleotides: TGCGCCAGCAGTGAGGCGGGAGGGCCTGCCTGGACCGGGGAGCTGTTTTTT. It specifies CASSEAGGPAWTGELFF.

This chain joins TRBV28 and TRBJ2-7; 10 bases map to TRBD1. The CDR3 extends over 12 amino acids. CDR1 and CDR2 from the germline V gene are MDHEN and SYDVKM. CDR3 residues: CAVGTGAREQYF. CDR3 sequence (DNA): TGTGCAGTTGGGACAGGGGCGCGCGAGCAGTACTTC. The full variable domain, with the rest looked up from reference TRBV28 and TRBJ2-7, is DVKVTQSSRYLVKRTGEKVFLECVQDMDHENMFWYRQDPGLGLRLIYFSYDVKMKEKGDIPEGYSVSREKKERFSLILESASTNQTSMYLCAVGTGAREQYFGPGTRLTVT.

The rearrangement links TRBV18 to TRBJ2-2; D possibly corresponds to TRBD2 (5 bases). This CDR3 comprises 16 residues. Germline V lookup: CDR1 KGHSH, CDR2 LQKENI. Trimming took off 0 bases at V and 4 bases at J, with 12 bases between the two ends. CDR3 residues: CASSPPSRGSTGELFF. CDR3 DNA: TGTGCCAGCTCACCACCGTCGCGAGGGTCCACCGGGGAGCTGTTTTTT.

This sequence joins TRBV3-1 (or the pseudogene TRBV3-2) and TRBJ2-4, with TRBD2 matching over 7 bases. CDR3 length: 15 residues. Germline V CDR1 and CDR2: LGHDT, YNNKEL (reference sequence). V lost 4 bases to trimming and J lost 7 bases; unmatched junction nucleotides: 10. The CDR3 sequence is CASSRTESGMNIQYF. The CDR3 DNA reads TGTGCCAGCAGCCGAACAGAGAGCGGGATGAACATTCAGTACTTC.

The chain couples TRBV6-5 to TRBJ2-7; D may be TRBD1 (5 bases). The germline V and J ends were trimmed by 4 bases and 9 bases, with 16 bases remaining between them. Germline V gives CDR1 MNHEY, CDR2 SVGAGI. The CDR3 runs to 13 residues. CDR3 residues: CASSLGKGARQYF. CDR3 bases: TGTGCCAGCAGTTTAGGTAAAGGGGCGAGGCAGTACTTC.

The chain has TRBV19 and TRBJ2-1; no clear D gene. V was shortened by 3 bases and J by 1 base, with 10 bases between the two germline ends. Germline V gene lookup returns CDR1 LNHDA and CDR2 SQIVND (reference sequence). This CDR3 contains 15 residues. The DNA for the CDR3 is TGTGCCAGTAGTATTATAGGGCCTTCCTACAATGAGCAGTTCTTC. Amino acid sequence: CASSIIGPSYNEQFF.

V gene TRBV7-2 combines with J gene TRBJ2-4; tentatively, D is TRBD2 (6 bases). Germline assignment: CDR1 SGHTA and CDR2 FQGNSA. The V end was cut by 5 bases, the J end by 14 bases, with 13 bases between. The CDR3 totals 11 residues. CDR3 residues: CASSPRDSEYF. CDR3 nucleotide sequence: TGTGCCAGCAGCCCCCGGGACTCGGAGTACTTC.

The chain recombines TRBV13 with TRBJ1-5, with a weak D call TRBD1 (5 bases). V lost 0 bases, J lost 5 bases, and 11 bases lay in between. CDR3 length: 15 residues. Germline CDR1 is PRHDT and CDR2 is FYEKMQ (reference sequence). CDR3 bases: TGTGCCAGCAGCTTAGGCCGGCAGGGTTATCAGCCCCAGCATTTT. Amino acid sequence: CASSLGRQGYQPQHF.

The genes are TRBV27 and TRBJ2-4; D may be TRBD1 (6 bases). The CDR3 consists of 16 residues. V dropped 2 bases and J dropped 1 base, with 12 bases sitting between them. CDR1 and CDR2 from the germline V gene are MNHEY and SMNVEV (reference sequence). CDR3 DNA sequence: TGTGCCAGCAGTTTAACCCCAGGGGTTGCCAAAAACATTCAGTACTTC. Its translation: CASSLTPGVAKNIQYF.

A single count supports this clone. The chain is built from TRBV10-2 and TRBJ2-7, with TRBD2 matching 12 bases. The CDR3 spans 15 residues. Germline loops: CDR1 WSHSY, CDR2 SAAADI. V lost 6 bases, J lost 7 bases, and 10 bases stayed unmatched. The CDR3 loop is CASRALAGGSDEQYF. The CDR3 region has the DNA TGCGCCAGCAGAGCACTAGCGGGAGGATCCGATGAGCAGTACTTC.

As DNA, the CDR3 is TGTGCCAGCACCCCGGGGGGACAGATTGAAGCTTTCTTT. This sequence encodes CASTPGGQIEAFF. The V call is TRBV12-3 or TRBV12-4, the J call TRBJ1-1; TRBD1 matches 7 bases. V lost 7 bases to trimming and J lost 7 bases; unmatched junction nucleotides: 9. This CDR3 contains 13 residues.

The chain couples TRBV10-3 to TRBJ2-1; the D is unclear. CDR1 is ENHRY, CDR2 SYGVKD, per germline. Trimming took 3 bases from V and 7 from J, leaving 19 bases between them. The CDR3 runs to 16 residues. The CDR3 bases are TGTGCCATCAGTGACAACGCGAGAACGGGTTTGAATGAGCAGTTCTTC. Encoded protein: CAISDNARTGLNEQFF.

This rearrangement joins TRBV7-8 to TRBJ1-6; D may be TRBD1 (5 bases). This CDR3 has 15 amino acids. From germline, CDR1 is SGHVS and CDR2 FQNEAQ. V was pared by 5 bases and J by 8 bases, with 16 bases between. CDR3 nucleotides: TGTGCCAGCAGCCTGTTGACAGTTCTAGATTCACCCCTCCACTTT. Amino acids: CASSLLTVLDSPLHF.

This clone was picked up one time. The V gene is TRBV4-1, the J gene TRBJ2-1, with a weak D call TRBD2 (5 bases). Germline V gene data show CDR1 as MGHRA and CDR2 as YSYEKL. The V end lost 0 bases, the J end lost 8 bases, and 20 bases lay between the germline ends. The CDR3 is 17 amino acids. CDR3 nucleotide sequence: TGCGCCAGCAGCCAAGAAGGAGGTCTCGCGGATAAAGATGAGCAGTTCTTC. It translates to CASSQEGGLADKDEQFF.

This chain uses TRBV2 with TRBJ2-2; 14 bases are shared with TRBD2. The CDR3 runs to 17 residues. Germline V gives CDR1 SNHLY, CDR2 FYNNEI. Unmatched junction bases numbered 4, after V lost 3 bases and J lost 4 bases. The CDR3 DNA reads as TGTGCCAGCAGTGACGGGACTAGCGGGAGACGCACCGGGGAGCTGTTTTTT. It translates to CASSDGTSGRRTGELFF.

Details on this clone: Its ends do not fully match the called genes, so a read error is possible. In the same sample, other DNA sequences code for this CDR3. The chain recombines TRBV2 with TRBJ2-6, with D tentatively TRBD2 (7 bases). Germline loops: CDR1 SNHLY, CDR2 FYNNEI. The CDR3 is made up of 16 amino acids. This CDR3 reads CASSEAGAAGANVLTF. CDR3 DNA: TGTGCCAGCAGTGAGGCGGGGGCTGCTGGGGCTAACGTCCTGACTTTC.

The chain recombines TRBV29-1 with TRBJ2-5, with D uncertain. Germline V gene sequence: CDR1 SQVTM, CDR2 ANQGSEA. V was pared by 1 base and J by 4 bases, with 10 bases between. The CDR3 length is 13 residues. The CDR3 loop reads CSVEVQIGETQYF. The CDR3 nucleotides are TGCAGCGTTGAAGTGCAGATAGGAGAGACCCAGTACTTC. The full variable domain, its missing parts supplied by reference TRBV29-1 and TRBJ2-5, is SAVISQKPSRDICQRGTSLTIQCQVDSQVTMMFWYRQQPGQSLTLIATANQGSEATYESGFVIDKFPISRPNLTFSTLTVSNMSPEDSSIYLCSVEVQIGETQYFGPGTRLLVL.

With regard to this clone: A read error may account for a junction end that differs from germline. The rearrangement uses TRBV29-1 and TRBJ1-4, with D unclear. Germline CDR1 is SQVTM and CDR2 is ANQGSEA. The CDR3 consists of 15 residues. The CDR3 loop is CSFDLPGSINEKLFF. The CDR3 region has the DNA TGCAGCTTTGACCTGCCGGGGTCGATTAATGAAAAACTGTTTTTT.

This clone has just one count. The J gene is TRBJ1-5, the V gene TRBV15; no firm D call. There are 14 residues in the CDR3. The V end was cut by 3 bases, the J end by 3 bases, with 9 bases between. Germline V gene sequence: CDR1 LNHNV, CDR2 YYDKDF (reference sequence). This CDR3 reads CATSSRALNQPQHF. CDR3 bases: TGTGCCACCAGCAGTCGGGCCCTCAATCAGCCCCAGCATTTT. Drawing the rest from reference TRBV15 and TRBJ1-5, the complete variable domain is DAMVIQNPRYQVTQFGKPVTLSCSQTLNHNVMYWYQQKSSQAPKLLFHYYDKDFNNEADTPDNFQSRRPNTSFCFLDIRSPGLGDTAMYLCATSSRALNQPQHFGDGTRLSIL.

This clone has only a few counts. The CDR3: CASSATSGSPRTDTQYF. For the CDR3, the DNA is TGTGCCAGCAGCGCGACTAGCGGGAGCCCCCGCACAGATACGCAGTATTTT. The chain couples TRBV9 to TRBJ2-3, with TRBD2 identical over 12 bases. Germline loops: CDR1 SGDLS, CDR2 YYNGEE. V lost 3 bases, J lost 1 base, and 6 bases stayed unmatched. The CDR3 is 17 residues long.

The chain carries TRBV6-5 and TRBJ2-1; 10 positions match TRBD2. Germline assignment: CDR1 MNHEY and CDR2 SVGAGI. J gave up 9 bases and V 0 bases, and 8 bases lay outside the gene matches. The CDR3 runs to 16 residues. DNA of the CDR3: TGTGCCAGCAGTTACTCGGGAGCGGGAGGGCAAGTTGAGCAGTTCTTC. As protein: CASSYSGAGGQVEQFF.

J is TRBJ2-1 and V is TRBV9; D is perhaps TRBD2 (5 bases). From germline, CDR1 is SGDLS and CDR2 YYNGEE. The CDR3 has 15 residues. V lost 2 bases to trimming and J lost 2 bases, with 11 bases between them. The CDR3 region has the DNA TGTGCCAGCAGCGTTTTTGAGGGTACCTACAATGAGCAGTTCTTC. It yields the protein CASSVFEGTYNEQFF.